The TCR beta chain described here comes from a study of T cell responses to AZD1222 COVID-19 vaccine. General study findings and limits: CD4 TCRs associated with vaccination spanned spike, dominating at 160-218 and 743-854.

TCRdb's copy holds only in-frame clones and misses some; the assay was immunoSEQ multiplex PCR. The sample lists fewer than 100,000 clones; roughly 90% were seen once. About this clone: Its target is unknown.

This CDR3 spans 17 amino acids. The V and J ends lost 4 bases and 2 bases, in that order; junction bases with no gene match: 10. Germline V gene lookup returns CDR1 SGHTS and CDR2 YDEGEE. The source material was peripheral blood, sampled 28 days after the second AZD1222 dose. This receptor was taken from an adult who received the AZD1222 COVID-19 vaccine. This chain links TRBV5-8 with TRBJ2-5; 11 nucleotides agree with TRBD2. As DNA, the CDR3 is TGTGCCAGCAGCCTTGGAAGGGCTAGCGGGGGGCAAGAGACCCAGTACTTC. It is translated as CASSLGRASGGQETQYF.